The 20 T cell receptor beta chains in this list originate from one sample, sequenced in a study of cytotoxic CD8 clonotypes in ibrutinib-treated CLL. Clones were sequenced by immunoSEQ multiplex PCR, and TCRdb holds only the in-frame ones, with some missing. The sample yields 200,000 to 250,000 clones, approximately 79% seen once. This specimen was PBMCs, taken after 12 months of ibrutinib treatment. These receptors were taken from a human donor with chronic lymphocytic leukemia.

The table lists this clone with a few counts. This chain links TRBV5-1 with TRBJ2-6; 8 bases agree with TRBD1. The CDR3 contains 17 residues. Germline lookup yields CDR1 SGHRS and CDR2 YFSETQ. The V and J ends lost 4 bases and 0 bases, in that order; junction bases with no gene match: 6. CDR3 sequence (DNA): TGCGCCAGCAGCCATGGACAGGGCAGCTCTGGGGCCAACGTCCTGACTTTC. It specifies CASSHGQGSSGANVLTF.

This sequence joins TRBV6-5 and TRBJ2-6, with D possibly being TRBD2 (5 bases). CDR3 length equals 15 residues. Trimming pared 4 bases from V and 0 bases from J, leaving 7 bases between. In germline, CDR1 is MNHEY, CDR2 SVGAGI. CDR3 protein: CASSSRDSGANVLTF. The CDR3 DNA reads TGTGCCAGCAGTTCCCGGGACTCTGGGGCCAACGTCCTGACTTTC.

V gene TRBV6-5 combines with J gene TRBJ2-1, with no clear D. There are 15 residues in the CDR3. CDR1 MNHEY and CDR2 SVGAGI come from the germline V gene. The V gene lost 6 bases and the J gene lost 0 bases, with 12 bases spanning the gap. The CDR3 loop is CASSLRRSSYNEQFF. CDR3 sequence (DNA): TGTGCCAGCAGCCTCCGCAGGAGCTCCTACAATGAGCAGTTCTTC.

CDR3 protein: CASSLARLAEAKNIQYF. For the CDR3, the DNA is TGTGCCAGCAGCTTAGCTCGGCTAGCCGAAGCCAAAAACATTCAGTACTTC. The chain combines TRBV13 with TRBJ2-4, with D possibly being TRBD2 (5 bases). Germline V gene lookup returns CDR1 PRHDT and CDR2 FYEKMQ (reference sequence). The CDR3 length is 17 residues. V was cut by 1 base and J by 0 bases, with 13 bases left in between. Based on the CDR3 plus reference TRBV13 and TRBJ2-4, the full variable domain is AAGVIQSPRHLIKEKRETATLKCYPIPRHDTVYWYQQGPGQDPQFLISFYEKMQSDKGSIPDRFSAQQFSDYHSELNMSSLELGDSALYFCASSLARLAEAKNIQYFGAGTRLSVL.

The chain recombines TRBV19 with TRBJ1-2, with 7 bases matching TRBD1. The length of the CDR3 is 17 residues. Looked up from germline, CDR1 is LNHDA and CDR2 is SQIVND (reference sequence). V shed 6 bases, J shed 0 bases, and the junction held 13 bases outside the gene matches. CDR3: CASSEYGLGTANYGYTF. As DNA, the CDR3 is TGTGCCAGTAGCGAATACGGGTTGGGGACAGCTAACTATGGCTACACCTTC.

This clone was observed once. V gene TRBV7-9 combines with J gene TRBJ2-2; a weak D match, TRBD1 (5 bases). Germline CDR1 is SEHNR and CDR2 is FQNEAQ (reference sequence). This CDR3 region has 16 residues. V was pared by 9 bases and J by 6 bases, with 23 bases between. This chain's CDR3 is CASGAGPRLKAGELFF. For the CDR3, the DNA is TGTGCCAGTGGGGCAGGGCCGAGACTGAAGGCCGGGGAGCTGTTTTTT.

This clone was seen only a few times. The V gene is TRBV28, the J gene TRBJ2-7, with TRBD1 as a possible D gene (5 bases). CDR3 length: 12 amino acids. V dropped 1 base and J dropped 6 bases, with 7 bases sitting between them. The germline V gene encodes CDR1 MDHEN and CDR2 SYDVKM. The CDR3 protein is CASSLSGPEQYF. DNA of the CDR3: TGTGCCAGCAGTTTATCAGGGCCCGAGCAGTACTTC.

V and J are TRBV27 and TRBJ1-6, with 10 bases matching TRBD1. CDR3 length: 17 amino acids. Trimming took 5 bases from V and 10 from J; bases not matched to a gene: 14. Germline values: CDR1 MNHEY, CDR2 SMNVEV (reference sequence). This chain's CDR3 is CASSPRTPGQGFSPLHF. The CDR3 DNA follows: TGTGCCAGCAGTCCCCGTACTCCGGGACAGGGGTTCTCACCCCTCCACTTT.

This clone came up a few times. This sequence joins TRBV4-2 and TRBJ2-3, with TRBD2 matching over 9 bases. The CDR3 covers 15 residues. Germline V gives CDR1 LGHNA, CDR2 YNFKEQ. V trimming: 11 bases; J trimming: 1 base; junction bases outside the gene matches: 10. The CDR3 reads CASGGGALGTDTQYF. The CDR3 bases are TGTGCCTCAGGCGGGGGGGCGTTGGGCACAGATACGCAGTATTTT.

The rearrangement uses TRBV4-2 and TRBJ2-5; TRBD2 agrees at 12 bases. The CDR3 has 19 residues. Germline assignment: CDR1 LGHNA and CDR2 YNFKEQ. The ends lost 1 base at V and 0 bases at J; junction bases unmatched: 9. The CDR3 sequence is CASSQVTSGGLTYQETQYF. The CDR3 DNA reads TGTGCCAGCAGCCAAGTAACTAGCGGGGGGCTAACGTACCAAGAGACCCAGTACTTC.

J is TRBJ1-5 and V is TRBV6-5; D unresolved. The CDR3 spans 15 residues. V was trimmed by 5 bases and J by 0 bases, leaving 11 bases between them. CDR1 and CDR2 (germline): MNHEY, SVGAGI. CDR3: CASSNNLDSNQPQHF. CDR3 DNA sequence: TGTGCCAGCAGTAACAATTTGGATAGCAATCAGCCCCAGCATTTT.

CDR3 loop: CATSRDRVGTSGYTF. CDR3 nucleotides: TGTGCCACCAGCAGAGATCGGGTCGGGACTTCGGGCTACACCTTC. The chain links TRBV15 to TRBJ1-2; D is perhaps TRBD1 (5 bases). Trimming took off 0 bases at V and 8 bases at J, with 16 bases between the two ends. Germline CDR1 reads LNHNV; CDR2 reads YYDKDF (reference sequence). The CDR3 totals 15 residues.

The count of this clone is one. This chain uses TRBV10-3 with TRBJ1-5; TRBD1 matches at 8 bases. The CDR3 loop spans 13 amino acids. Germline CDR1 and CDR2: ENHRY and SYGVKD. V dropped 9 bases and J dropped 7; count of bases not matched to a gene: 8. This CDR3 reads CAIKDRVGQPQHF. CDR3 DNA: TGTGCCATTAAGGACAGGGTAGGACAGCCCCAGCATTTT.

The V gene is TRBV6-6, the J gene TRBJ2-1; D is undetermined. From germline, CDR1 is MNHNY and CDR2 SVGAGI (reference sequence). The CDR3 covers 11 residues. The ends were cut back, 2 bases at V and 7 bases at J, with 3 bases in the middle. The CDR3 DNA sequence: TGTGCCAGCAGTTACCAAAATGAGCAGTTCTTC. This gives the protein CASSYQNEQFF.

The chain joins TRBV18 to TRBJ2-7; a possible D gene is TRBD2 (6 bases). V lost 0 bases to trimming and J lost 2 bases, with 14 bases between them. This CDR3 is 16 amino acids long. Germline V CDR1 and CDR2: KGHSH, LQKENI. The DNA for the CDR3 is TGTGCCAGCTCACCACCGGAGGCTAGCGTAACCTACGAGCAGTACTTC. It yields the protein CASSPPEASVTYEQYF. The variable domain in full, with the rest retrieved from reference TRBV18 and TRBJ2-7, is NAGVMQNPRHLVRRRGQEARLRCSPMKGHSHVYWYRQLPEEGLKFMVYLQKENIIDESGMPKERFSAEFPKEGPSILRIQQVVRGDSAAYFCASSPPEASVTYEQYFGPGTRLTVT.

J is TRBJ2-2 and V is TRBV10-1, with D unclear. Per the germline V gene, CDR1 is WNHNN and CDR2 is SYGVQD (reference sequence). The CDR3 is 15 residues long. Trimming shortened V by 0 bases and J by 6 bases, and 11 bases separated the two germline ends. CDR3 sequence: CASSESGWQSGELFF. The DNA for the CDR3 is TGCGCCAGCAGTGAGTCTGGTTGGCAGTCCGGGGAGCTGTTTTTT.

The chain carries TRBV19 and TRBJ1-5; TRBD1 might be the D (6 bases). The CDR3 consists of 13 residues. V was trimmed by 6 bases and J by 6 bases, leaving 12 bases between them. In germline, CDR1 is LNHDA, CDR2 SQIVND (reference sequence). CDR3 sequence reads: CASSRRGFQPQHF. The CDR3, as DNA: TGTGCCAGTAGCCGCAGGGGTTTTCAGCCCCAGCATTTT.

The chain couples TRBV29-1 to TRBJ2-1; 10 bases line up with TRBD2. CDR3 length: 16 amino acids. Germline assignment: CDR1 SQVTM and CDR2 ANQGSEA. Trimming removed 2 bases from V and 4 bases from J; junction bases left unmatched: 8. CDR3 sequence reads: CSVEYPSGGLYNEQFF. The CDR3 DNA follows: TGCAGCGTTGAATATCCTAGCGGGGGCCTTTACAATGAGCAGTTCTTC.

The chain is built from TRBV29-1 and TRBJ1-2, with D possibly TRBD1 on 5 matching bases. CDR3 size: 11 residues. Trimming took 4 bases from V and 6 from J, leaving 9 bases between them. Germline V gene data show CDR1 as SQVTM and CDR2 as ANQGSEA. The CDR3 reads CSVGAGDGYTF. For the CDR3, the DNA is TGCAGCGTTGGGGCGGGGGATGGCTACACCTTC.

This chain connects TRBV11-2 to TRBJ1-6, with no clear D. In germline, CDR1 is SGHAT, CDR2 FQNNGV. The CDR3 has 16 residues. Trimming cost V 5 bases and J 0 bases, with 11 bases left between them. The CDR3 sequence is CASSLPRSSYNSPLHF. The CDR3 bases are TGTGCCAGCAGCCTGCCCCGGAGCTCCTATAATTCACCCCTCCACTTT.